Listed here are 25 T cell receptor beta chains from one sample, sequenced in a study of shared clonotypes between healthy human individuals. The assay was immunoSEQ multiplex PCR, and TCRdb's table has in-frame clones only and misses some. The sample holds some 1.5 million clones, 95% to 97% seen once. The specimen sequenced was naive CD4+ T cells sorted from blood. Described subset: CD45RA+ positively selected. These TCRs come from a man between 25 and 39 years old in good health.

Written as DNA, the CDR3 is TGTGCCAGCAGTGGCCTGACAGGGGTCCGTCAGCCCCAGCATTTT. It encodes CASSGLTGVRQPQHF. V gene TRBV6-1 combines with J gene TRBJ1-5; 8 bases match TRBD1. The CDR3 length is 15 residues. V lost 4 bases and J lost 6; bases outside the gene matches: 8. Germline CDR1 is MNHNS and CDR2 is SASEGT.

The chain employs TRBV5-1 and TRBJ2-1, with D hard to call. This CDR3 region has 13 residues. Germline loops: CDR1 SGHRS, CDR2 YFSETQ. Trimming pared 0 bases from V and 9 bases from J, leaving 10 bases between. The DNA for the CDR3 is TGCGCCAGCAGCTTGGCCGTAGCTGGTGAGCAGTTCTTC. It yields the protein CASSLAVAGEQFF.

The chain couples TRBV10-1 to TRBJ2-7; 10 bases fit TRBD1. V trimming: 4 bases; J trimming: 4 bases; junction bases outside the gene matches: 7. Germline CDR1 is WNHNN and CDR2 is SYGVQD (reference sequence). This CDR3 contains 15 residues. The CDR3 DNA sequence: TGCGCCAGCAGTGCCCCAGGACAGGGGGTATACGAGCAGTACTTC. Amino acid sequence: CASSAPGQGVYEQYF.

The chain couples TRBV21-1 to TRBJ2-7. TRBV21-1 is assigned pseudogene status. The CDR3 consists of 21 residues. Written as DNA, the CDR3 is TGTGCCAGCAGCAAACCTGGCAAAGGGGGTTGTATGGCGGGAAAGACCTACGAGCAGTACTTC. It codes for CASSKPGKGGCMAGKTYEQYF.

The chain employs TRBV12-5 and TRBJ2-3; 11 bases agree with TRBD2. Germline trimming cut 5 bases from V and 4 bases from J; bases unmatched to any gene: 8. CDR1 is LGHNT and CDR2 is FRNRAP in the germline V gene. This CDR3 has 16 amino acids. In nucleotides, the CDR3 is TGTGCTAGTGGTCCCGGGCTAGCGGGAGGATCAGATACGCAGTATTTT. It specifies CASGPGLAGGSDTQYF.

The rearrangement uses TRBV28 and TRBJ1-4; 7 bases align to TRBD1. J lost 4 bases, V lost 7 bases, and 12 bases had no gene match. CDR1 is MDHEN, CDR2 SYDVKM, per germline. The CDR3 contains 16 residues. The CDR3 sequence: CASKVSGTAFNEKLFF. The CDR3 bases are TGTGCCAGCAAGGTATCCGGGACAGCCTTTAATGAAAAACTGTTTTTT.

The V call is TRBV7-6, the J call TRBJ2-3; 15 bases map to TRBD2. CDR3 length: 17 residues. Germline CDR1 SGHVS, CDR2 FNYEAQ. V was pared by 5 bases and J by 4 bases, with 7 bases of the junction left unmatched. CDR3 sequence: CASSPGRTSGRADTQYF. CDR3 DNA: TGTGCCAGCAGCCCTGGTAGGACTAGCGGGAGGGCAGATACGCAGTATTTT.

This clone was detected ten times or more. The chain links TRBV10-3 to TRBJ2-7, with 9 bases identical to TRBD2. Per germline, CDR1 ENHRY and CDR2 SYGVKD. Germline trimming cut 3 bases from V and 2 bases from J; bases unmatched to any gene: 5. The CDR3 runs to 15 residues. The CDR3 DNA sequence: TGTGCCATCAGTGATGTGGCGGGAGGGGCCTACGAGCAGTACTTC. Amino acid sequence: CAISDVAGGAYEQYF.

The CDR3 sequence is CALSPSQREGPDTQYF. CDR3 bases: TGTGCCCTCAGCCCAAGCCAGCGGGAGGGCCCAGATACGCAGTATTTT. This chain joins TRBV7-9 and TRBJ2-3; TRBD2 agrees at 10 bases. V was pared by 11 bases and J by 4 bases, with 15 bases of the junction left unmatched. Germline V gene data show CDR1 as SEHNR and CDR2 as FQNEAQ (reference sequence). The CDR3 consists of 16 residues.

The J gene is TRBJ2-7, the V gene TRBV15; the D call may be TRBD1 or TRBD2 (7 bases each). Deletions cut 5 bases from V and 3 bases from J, with 14 bases between. Germline V gene sequence: CDR1 LNHNV, CDR2 YYDKDF (reference sequence). The length of the CDR3 is 14 residues. The CDR3 DNA reads as TGTGCCACCAGCGGCAGGGGGGGTTACTACGAGCAGTACTTC. Encoded protein: CATSGRGGYYEQYF.

This clone was seen only once. The chain is built from TRBV7-8 and TRBJ2-2; D call uncertain. The ends were cut back, 1 base at V and 5 bases at J, with 8 bases in the middle. The CDR3 runs 14 residues. Germline values: CDR1 SGHVS, CDR2 FQNEAQ. Written as DNA, the CDR3 is TGTGCCAGCAGCTTAGGGGCCACGACCGGGGAGCTGTTTTTT. Protein sequence: CASSLGATTGELFF.

The chain joins TRBV7-9 to TRBJ1-1; D unclear. The V and J ends lost 7 bases and 6 bases respectively, with 12 bases between them. This CDR3 is built from 12 residues. Germline lookup yields CDR1 SEHNR and CDR2 FQNEAQ (reference sequence). This chain's CDR3 is CASKVGGAEAFF. The CDR3 DNA is TGTGCCAGCAAGGTTGGAGGCGCTGAAGCTTTCTTT.

The chain uses TRBV10-3 and TRBJ2-2; D call uncertain. Trimming shortened V by 4 bases and J by 8 bases, and 14 bases separated the two germline ends. Germline V gene lookup returns CDR1 ENHRY and CDR2 SYGVKD. This CDR3 comprises 14 residues. CDR3 sequence: CAISVPEVAGELFF. CDR3 nucleotides: TGTGCCATCAGTGTCCCAGAGGTTGCAGGGGAGCTGTTTTTT.

This sequence joins TRBV7-3 and TRBJ2-1; 10 nucleotides align to TRBD2. The junction had 1 base not matched to a gene; V was cut back by 1 base and J by 4 bases. The CDR3 contains 15 residues. Per the germline V gene, CDR1 is SGHTA and CDR2 is FQGTGA. CDR3 DNA: TGTGCCAGCAGCTTAAAGCGGGAGGGATACAATGAGCAGTTCTTC. This translates into CASSLKREGYNEQFF.

The rearrangement joins TRBV7-9 to TRBJ1-1; no definite D call. Germline CDR1 is SEHNR and CDR2 is FQNEAQ (reference sequence). The length of the CDR3 is 13 residues. V lost 5 bases and J 1 base, leaving 8 bases between the germline ends. CDR3 nucleotide sequence: TGTGCCAGCAGCCTGATGGGGAACACTGAAGCTTTCTTT. The encoded protein is CASSLMGNTEAFF.

The genes are TRBV9 and TRBJ1-5; possible D gene TRBD1, 5 bases. The CDR3 runs 15 residues. Germline V gene lookup returns CDR1 SGDLS and CDR2 YYNGEE. The germline V and J ends were trimmed by 0 bases and 4 bases, with 11 bases remaining between them. The CDR3 nucleotides read TGTGCCAGCAGCGTAGCTGGGGGGAAGAATCAGCCCCAGCATTTT. Amino acids: CASSVAGGKNQPQHF. The full variable domain, with the rest looked up from reference TRBV9 and TRBJ1-5, is DSGVTQTPKHLITATGQRVTLRCSPRSGDLSVYWYQQSLDQGLQFLIQYYNGEERAKGNILERFSAQQFPDLHSELNLSSLELGDSALYFCASSVAGGKNQPQHFGDGTRLSIL.

The gene calls are TRBV4-2 and TRBJ1-1; a possible D gene is TRBD1 (5 bases). CDR3 size: 14 residues. Germline assignment: CDR1 LGHNA and CDR2 YNFKEQ. The V gene lost 5 bases and the J gene lost 0 bases, with 10 bases spanning the gap. CDR3 bases: TGTGCCAGCAGCGGAGCAGGGATGAACACTGAAGCTTTCTTT. Its translation is CASSGAGMNTEAFF.

This rearrangement joins TRBV18 to TRBJ1-2, with D uncertain. The germline V gene encodes CDR1 KGHSH and CDR2 LQKENI. The ends were cut back, 5 bases at V and 4 bases at J, with 11 bases in the middle. The CDR3 has 13 residues. CDR3 sequence reads: CASSGLGSYGYTF. The CDR3, as DNA: TGTGCCAGCTCAGGACTGGGATCCTATGGCTACACCTTC.

Concerning this clone itself: This CDR3 is also generated by other DNA sequences in the sample. The J gene is TRBJ2-7, the V gene TRBV7-9; 7 bases map to TRBD2. Germline V gene data show CDR1 as SEHNR and CDR2 as FQNEAQ (reference sequence). The CDR3 is 12 residues long. J lost 2 bases, V lost 9 bases, and 4 bases had no gene match. The CDR3 spells CASSSGPYEQYF. The CDR3 DNA reads TGTGCCAGTTCTAGCGGACCCTACGAGCAGTACTTC.

The rearrangement links TRBV9 to TRBJ2-3, with 13 bases that match TRBD2. V shed 0 bases, J shed 6 bases, and the junction held 10 bases outside the gene matches. The V gene's germline CDR1 is SGDLS and CDR2 YYNGEE. This CDR3 contains 18 residues. CDR3 in DNA: TGTGCCAGCAGCGTAGCCGGCCCGGGACTAGCGGGATTGGATACGCAGTATTTT. As protein: CASSVAGPGLAGLDTQYF.

The rearrangement uses TRBV10-3 and TRBJ1-2; D is unclear. The CDR3 has 16 amino acids. Germline lookup yields CDR1 ENHRY and CDR2 SYGVKD. Deletions cut 0 bases from V and 6 bases from J, with 17 bases between. The chain's CDR3 is CAISESIVGLRDGYTF. DNA for the CDR3: TGTGCCATCAGTGAGTCGATAGTGGGTCTGCGAGATGGCTACACCTTC.

This chain joins TRBV7-6 and TRBJ1-2; 11 bases line up with TRBD1. V lost 4 bases, J lost 8 bases, and 6 bases stayed unmatched. CDR3 size: 14 residues. The germline V gene encodes CDR1 SGHVS and CDR2 FNYEAQ. CDR3 nucleotide sequence: TGTGCCAGCAGCTCTGGACAGGGGGCTGCCGGCTACACCTTC. Its translation is CASSSGQGAAGYTF. The whole variable domain, remainder taken from reference TRBV7-6 and TRBJ1-2, is GAGVSQSPRYKVTKRGQDVALRCDPISGHVSLYWYRQALGQGPEFLTYFNYEAQQDKSGLPNDRFSAERPEGSISTLTIQRTEQRDSAMYRCASSSGQGAAGYTFGSGTRLTVV.

The rearrangement links TRBV9 to TRBJ2-3, with 14 bases that match TRBD2. The CDR3 covers 17 residues. J was trimmed by 5 bases and V by 4 bases; bases with no gene match: 9. Per the germline V gene, CDR1 is SGDLS and CDR2 is YYNGEE. CDR3 sequence reads: CASSRGGTSGSRDTQYF. The CDR3 region has the DNA TGTGCCAGCAGCCGGGGAGGGACTAGCGGGAGTAGAGATACGCAGTATTTT.

Here the CDR3 reads CASSLVGAALSGNTIYF. The CDR3 DNA sequence: TGTGCCAGCAGCTTGGTGGGCGCGGCCTTATCTGGAAACACCATATATTTT. The chain links TRBV5-6 to TRBJ1-3; D unclear. The CDR3 has 17 amino acids. The V gene's germline CDR1 is SGHDT and CDR2 YYEEEE. Trimming left V 0 bases short and J 1 base short, with 14 bases between.

The chain carries TRBV27 and TRBJ2-1; 10 positions agree with TRBD1. Germline CDR1 and CDR2: MNHEY and SMNVEV (reference sequence). The V and J ends lost 3 bases and 5 bases, in that order; junction bases with no gene match: 7. The CDR3 is 16 amino acids. Here the CDR3 reads CASSFPGTGVDNEQFF. The CDR3 DNA follows: TGTGCCAGCAGTTTCCCCGGGACAGGGGTGGACAATGAGCAGTTCTTC.